This is a list of T cell receptor beta chains from one sample in a study of control samples from healthy donors and cancer patients. This table comes from immunoSEQ multiplex PCR, and its TCRdb copy is limited to in-frame clones, with some not included. The data show around 100,000 clones, around 88% seen once. Sample: blood. The receptors come from a man aged 30 to 39 in good health. The CDR3 runs from the conserved cysteine through the conserved F or W. A D gene is named only where the DNA matches it firmly. The size field is filled for only some rows; it gives once, few, many or a size class.

V	size	D	J	DNA	CDR3
TRBV28	.	.	TRBJ1-5	TGTGCCAGCATGTCGCCAGGGAACAATCAGCCCCAGCATTTT	CASMSPGNNQPQHF
TRBV7-8	few	TRBD2	TRBJ2-7	TGTGCCAGCAGCTCCCAGGGACTAGCGGGACCCTACGAGCAGTACTTC	CASSSQGLAGPYEQYF
TRBV7-2	.	.	TRBJ1-5	TGTGCCAGCAGCTTATATGGCAGCAATCAGCCCCAGCATTTT	CASSLYGSNQPQHF
TRBV7-9	.	.	TRBJ1-1	TGTGCCAGCAGCTGGCGAGGGACACCTGAAGCTTTCTTT	CASSWRGTPEAFF
TRBV29-1	.	TRBD1	TRBJ2-7	TGCAGCGTCGGGGGACAGGCGGACGAGCAGTACTTC	CSVGGQADEQYF
TRBV10-3	.	.	TRBJ1-1	TGTGCCATCAGTGCGGGGGACACTGAAGCTTTCTTT	CAISAGDTEAFF
TRBV6-6	.	.	TRBJ1-5	TGTGCCAGCAGTTACGTCGATCAGCCCCAGCATTTT	CASSYVDQPQHF
TRBV19	.	TRBD1	TRBJ1-5	TGTGCCAGTAGTATATACGGGACAGAAACAGATAGCAATCAGCCCCAGCATTTT	CASSIYGTETDSNQPQHF
TRBV5-3	.	.	TRBJ1-1	TGTGCCAGAAGCCCCGGCCATCGGAACACTGAAGCTTTCTTT	CARSPGHRNTEAFF
TRBV2	.	.	TRBJ2-1	TGTGCCAGCACACGGTCGGAGGGCGGAATGAATGAGCAGTTCTTC	CASTRSEGGMNEQFF
TRBV24-1	.	.	TRBJ2-5	TGTGCCACCAGTGATGGGCTGGAGACCCAGTACTTC	CATSDGLETQYF
TRBV6-5	.	TRBD1	TRBJ2-1	TGTGCCAGCAGTTCAGGGGACAGGGGATCCTACAATGAGCAGTTCTTC	CASSSGDRGSYNEQFF
TRBV9	.	.	TRBJ2-2	TGTGCCAGCAGCGTAGTAACCGGCACCGGGGAGCTGTTTTTT	CASSVVTGTGELFF
TRBV7-3	.	.	TRBJ2-1	TGTGCCAGCAGCTTAACGCCCGACAATGAGCAGTTCTTC	CASSLTPDNEQFF
TRBV7-9	.	.	TRBJ1-1	TGTGCCAGCAGCTTAGAGCTAGGCGGCCAGTCTGAAGCTTTCTTT	CASSLELGGQSEAFF
TRBV19	.	TRBD1	TRBJ2-7	TGTGCCAGTACCGGGACAGGGCCTATCTACGAGCAGTACTTC	CASTGTGPIYEQYF
TRBV27	once	TRBD1	TRBJ2-1	TGTGCCAGCAGTTTATGGGGACAGGGAGGATACAATGAGCAGTTCTTC	CASSLWGQGGYNEQFF
TRBV6-1	.	TRBD1	TRBJ2-7	TGTGCCAGCAGTGAAATAGGGACAGGAGGCTACGAGCAGTACTTC	CASSEIGTGGYEQYF
TRBV6-5	once	TRBD1	TRBJ2-7	TGTGCCAGCAGTTCGCCCGGGACAGGGCTGTACGAGCAGTACTTC	CASSSPGTGLYEQYF
TRBV30	.	.	TRBJ1-4	TGTGCCTGGAGCCGCCGGGGGGCGCGTGAAAAACTGTTTTTT	CAWSRRGAREKLFF
TRBV9	.	TRBD2	TRBJ2-1	TGTGCCAGCAGCGTAGGACTGATGGGACTAGCGGAATACAATGAGCAGTTCTTC	CASSVGLMGLAEYNEQFF
TRBV30	.	TRBD1	TRBJ1-1	TGTGCCTGGAGGGGACAGGGTACTGAAGCTTTCTTT	CAWRGQGTEAFF
TRBV19	.	.	TRBJ2-3	TGTGCCAGTAGTGTCGCGCCAGGCAGGCCAGATACGCAGTATTTT	CASSVAPGRPDTQYF
TRBV28	.	.	TRBJ1-4	TGTGCCAGCAGTCGTAGGACAGCCCGTAATGAAAAACTGTTTTTT	CASSRRTARNEKLFF
TRBV9	.	TRBD1	TRBJ2-7	TGTGCCAGCAGCAGCCGGACAGGGAACGAGCAGTACTTC	CASSSRTGNEQYF
TRBV4-1	.	.	TRBJ2-1	TGCGCCAGCAGCCCCCCACCCGGGGCGGGCTACTACAATGAGCAGTTCTTC	CASSPPPGAGYYNEQFF
TRBV27	few	TRBD1	TRBJ1-3	TGTGCCAGCAGTTTAACAGGGGTTAGAAACACCATATATTTT	CASSLTGVRNTIYF
TRBV15	.	.	TRBJ2-7	TGTGCCACCAGCAGGGGACTGGGACCCTACGAGCAGTACTTC	CATSRGLGPYEQYF
TRBV5-5	.	.	TRBJ2-7	TGTGCCAGCAGCTTGGACCTCTCGGAGCAGTACTTC	CASSLDLSEQYF